One sample yielded the 2 T cell receptor beta chains listed below, sequenced in a study of T cells in women clearing cervical HPV infection. Using immunoSEQ multiplex PCR, the repertoire was profiled, and TCRdb retains in-frame clones only, with some absent. Its table lists some 50,000 clones. The sequenced sample consisted of blood buffy coat. The receptors derive from a woman between 18 and 75 years old with a cervical HPV16 infection that either progressed to CIN3+ or cleared (not recorded which).

The sequenced CDR3 bases are TGTGCCAGCAGCTTAGAAAACGGGGGGCTACGGGGCGGGGAG. Amino acids: CASSLENGGLRGGE. The full CDR3 protein is CASSLENGGLRGGELFF. The chain links TRBV7-8 to TRBJ2-2, with D tentatively TRBD2 (7 bases). The read gets to within 3 residues of the CDR3 end, and the germline J gene fills in the rest. From germline, CDR1 is SGHVS and CDR2 FQNEAQ. The CDR3 has 17 residues. Trimming stripped 1 base from V and 7 bases from J, with 19 bases between.

Of note for this clone: The read terminates 3 residues before the CDR3 end, so the remaining end is supplied by the germline J gene. The chain has TRBV19 and TRBJ1-2; 9 positions agree with TRBD1. This CDR3 is 15 amino acids long. Looked up from germline, CDR1 is LNHDA and CDR2 is SQIVND (reference sequence). The sequenced CDR3 bases are TGTGCCAGTAGCGACCAGGGACAGGGCTCCTACGAC. It encodes CASSDQGQGSYD. The entire CDR3 protein reads CASSDQGQGSYDYTF.